This T cell receptor (beta chain) was sequenced during a study of T cell responses to AZD1222 COVID-19 vaccine. Looking at the study overall: Pooling covered second doses at about 4 or about 12 weeks.

CDR1 is SQVTM, CDR2 ANQGSEA, per germline. V lost 0 bases and J lost 1; bases outside the gene matches: 11. The CDR3 is 17 residues long. Findings and limits, study-wide: White British ancestry dominated among donors, who included more females, and clonal diversity was possibly underestimated. Spike-specific TCR breadth and depth grew following two AZD1222 doses. Reports indicate that nearly half of spike-specific TCRs are directed at unmutated variant regions.

The data were produced by immunoSEQ multiplex PCR, yet TCRdb's version contains in-frame clones alone and is incomplete. Seen here are 90,000 to 140,000 clones, around 87% observed once, and the top ten hold roughly 2.7%. As for this clone: The antigen remains unidentified.

This TCR came from an adult in good health. The sample consisted of peripheral blood, taken on day 0 of AZD1222 vaccination. The J gene is TRBJ2-5, the V gene TRBV29-1, with TRBD1 matching over 7 bases. The CDR3 DNA sequence: TGCAGCGTTGAAGACCCATCGTCCACAGGGGCCCAAGAGACCCAGTACTTC. Its protein product is CSVEDPSSTGAQETQYF.